This entry describes one T cell receptor (beta chain). Its antigen is not known. Reverse transcribed after extraction, RNA yielded cDNA as the sequencing template. Measured with immunoSEQ multiplex PCR; TCRdb has only the in-frame clones, and not every one. This sample has over 100,000 clones; under 60% occur once, and the top ten carry approximately 12%. The treatment: oral pan-JAK inhibitor, 5-10 mg twice daily. The length of the CDR3 is 15 residues. J was trimmed by 1 base and V by 5 bases; bases with no gene match: 6. The V gene's germline CDR1 is SEHNR and CDR2 FQNEAQ (reference sequence). The data were taken from a study of CD8+ T cells in alopecia areata. Study as a whole: Treated patients were dosed with oral tofacitinib, taking 5 to 10 mg twice daily. Using the percentage of affected scalp area, treated patients' severity was scored.

Overall study findings and caveats: Scalp samples also yield sequences of resident alphabeta T cells from normal skin.

The chain employs TRBV7-9 and TRBJ1-1, with TRBD1 identical over 8 bases. The specimen comprised CD8+ T cells sorted from blood, sampled at week 24, from a patient treated with tofacitinib. The sequence derives from a human donor with alopecia areata. CDR3 residues: CASSARTGTNTEAFF. The CDR3 nucleotides read TGTGCCAGCAGCGCGAGGACAGGGACGAACACTGAAGCTTTCTTT.